Shown below are 19 T cell receptor beta chains from a single sample sequenced in a study of shared clonotypes between healthy human individuals. CD45RO-negative cells were positively selected for CCR7, leaving out terminally differentiated effector memory CD45RA+ cells. The method was immunoSEQ multiplex PCR; TCRdb's version includes in-frame clones alone and lacks a portion of them. The table lists about 680,000 clones, 92% of them singletons. Sequencing was done on a sample of naive CD8+ T cells sorted from blood. The origin of the receptors is a man in his thirties or forties in good health.

The chain combines TRBV4-1 with TRBJ2-7; D unclear. The V gene's germline CDR1 is MGHRA and CDR2 YSYEKL. CDR3 length equals 15 residues. Trimming removed 2 bases at V and 3 bases at J, with 14 bases between. CDR3 bases: TGCGCCAGCAGCCAAAAACTCCAAAATAGCTACGAGCAGTACTTC. It codes for CASSQKLQNSYEQYF.

This sequence joins TRBV6-5 and TRBJ1-5; D unclear. This CDR3 has 14 residues. V was pared by 6 bases and J by 4 bases, with 13 bases between. Per germline, CDR1 MNHEY and CDR2 SVGAGI. The CDR3 is CASSPTFGNQPQHF. The CDR3, as DNA: TGTGCCAGCAGCCCTACATTCGGGAATCAGCCCCAGCATTTT.

Remarks on this clone: Within the sample, other DNA sequences also encode this same CDR3. This chain uses TRBV29-1 with TRBJ2-2; TRBD2 aligns across 14 bases. The germline CDR1 and CDR2 sequences are SQVTM and ANQGSEA. This CDR3 is built from 17 residues. V shed 4 bases, J shed 3 bases, and the junction held 7 bases outside the gene matches. The CDR3 nucleotides read TGCAGCGTTGGGGGGACTAGCGGGAGCGGAGACACCGGGGAGCTGTTTTTT. This gives the protein CSVGGTSGSGDTGELFF.

The chain is built from TRBV28 and TRBJ1-5; D unresolved. The CDR3 sequence is 16 residues long. The V gene lost 4 bases and the J gene lost 1 base, with 14 bases spanning the gap. Germline loops: CDR1 MDHEN, CDR2 SYDVKM. DNA of the CDR3: TGTGCCAGCAGTTCCGAGGGCCGACGGAGCAATCAGCCCCAGCATTTT. Its protein product is CASSSEGRRSNQPQHF.

V usage is TRBV7-8 and J usage is TRBJ2-7; tentatively, D is TRBD2 (6 bases). CDR1 is SGHVS, CDR2 FQNEAQ, per germline. The CDR3 spans 18 residues. Trimming stripped 0 bases from V and 3 bases from J, with 21 bases between. The CDR3 coding sequence is TGTGCCAGCAGCTTAGCGCCATTCGGGAGTGGTATTTACTACGAGCAGTACTTC. It yields the protein CASSLAPFGSGIYYEQYF.

The CDR3 is CASSQRAGRGNTIYF. The CDR3 DNA reads TGTGCCAGCAGCCAGAGAGCGGGCCGGGGAAACACCATATATTTT. The J gene is TRBJ1-3, the V gene TRBV11-2, with D uncertain. The CDR3 extends over 15 amino acids. Deletions cut 5 bases from V and 4 bases from J, with 15 bases between. Germline assignment: CDR1 SGHAT and CDR2 FQNNGV.

This CDR3 is CASTGTDPPNYEQYF. The CDR3 DNA reads TGTGCCAGCACAGGGACAGATCCTCCTAATTACGAGCAGTACTTC. This chain joins TRBV2 and TRBJ2-7; TRBD1 matches 7 bases. Germline V CDR1 and CDR2: SNHLY, FYNNEI. This CDR3 contains 15 residues. Trimming removed 7 bases from V and 4 bases from J; junction bases left unmatched: 13.

The chain couples TRBV10-3 to TRBJ2-2, with D perhaps TRBD1 (6 bases). Trimming stripped 4 bases from V and 5 bases from J, with 8 bases between. Germline lookup yields CDR1 ENHRY and CDR2 SYGVKD. This CDR3 has 13 amino acids. For the CDR3, the DNA is TGTGCCATCAGTGGACAGGCGACCGGGGAGCTGTTTTTT. Translating gives CAISGQATGELFF.

The J gene is TRBJ2-5, the V gene TRBV7-6; D is ambiguous. This CDR3 has 18 amino acids. Trimming shortened V by 5 bases and J by 1 base, and 23 bases separated the two germline ends. Germline values: CDR1 SGHVS, CDR2 FNYEAQ. The CDR3 bases are TGTGCCAGCAGCCCCCCGCGGACGAAACAATTAGGCCAAGAGACCCAGTACTTC. Translating gives CASSPPRTKQLGQETQYF.

The J gene is TRBJ1-1, the V gene TRBV4-1, with a possible D match to TRBD1 (5 bases). Trimming removed 2 bases from V and 1 base from J, with 14 bases in between. CDR3 size: 16 residues. The germline gives CDR1 MGHRA, CDR2 YSYEKL. CDR3 sequence reads: CASSQSAGQGNTEAFF. The DNA for the CDR3 is TGCGCCAGCAGCCAATCAGCGGGGCAGGGGAACACTGAAGCTTTCTTT.

This rearrangement joins TRBV5-4 to TRBJ2-7, with a tentative D call TRBD1 (6 bases). Germline CDR1 SGHNT, CDR2 YYREEE (reference sequence). This CDR3 has 14 amino acids. Trimming shortened V by 4 bases and J by 0 bases, and 11 bases separated the two germline ends. CDR3 residues: CASSSQGNSYEQYF. The CDR3 bases are TGTGCCAGCAGCAGCCAGGGGAACTCCTACGAGCAGTACTTC.

This chain uses TRBV6-1 with TRBJ1-6; unclear D gene. Deletions cut 2 bases from V and 1 base from J, with 9 bases between. The CDR3 runs to 16 residues. Germline V CDR1 and CDR2: MNHNS, SASEGT. CDR3: CASSESLGSYNSPLHF. CDR3 nucleotide sequence: TGTGCCAGCAGTGAATCCTTAGGGTCCTATAATTCACCCCTCCACTTT.

This chain connects TRBV7-9 to TRBJ2-7, with D tentatively TRBD2 (5 bases). The CDR3 loop spans 13 amino acids. V was cut by 5 bases and J by 4 bases, with 12 bases left in between. CDR1 and CDR2 from the germline V gene are SEHNR and FQNEAQ (reference sequence). The CDR3 DNA sequence: TGTGCCAGCAGCCACCCGTCGGGGTACGAGCAGTACTTC. Residues: CASSHPSGYEQYF.

This rearrangement joins TRBV25-1 to TRBJ2-3; D is unresolved. This CDR3 is built from 13 residues. V was trimmed by 1 base and J by 4 bases, leaving 6 bases between them. The germline gives CDR1 MGHDK, CDR2 SYGVNS. CDR3 coding DNA: TGTGCCAGCAGTGAATTTATAGCAGATACGCAGTATTTT. It is translated as CASSEFIADTQYF.

This CDR3 is CASSQEAAGTPHEKLFF. For the CDR3, the DNA is TGCGCCAGCAGCCAGGAGGCGGCCGGGACTCCCCATGAAAAACTGTTTTTT. The rearrangement joins TRBV4-3 to TRBJ1-4; TRBD1 might be the D (5 bases). CDR1 is LGHNA and CDR2 is YSLEER in the germline V gene. The CDR3 consists of 17 residues. V was cut by 3 bases and J by 6 bases, with 20 bases left in between.

This chain connects TRBV28 to TRBJ2-7; 8 bases line up with TRBD2. V was pared by 5 bases and J by 6 bases, with 15 bases of the junction left unmatched. The CDR3 spans 16 residues. Germline values: CDR1 MDHEN, CDR2 SYDVKM. The CDR3 DNA reads as TGTGCCAGCAGTCCCCCCAGGAGCGGGAGTTGGGGCGAGCAGTACTTC. It specifies CASSPPRSGSWGEQYF.

The chain recombines TRBV5-1 with TRBJ2-2, with 9 bases lining up with TRBD1. The CDR3 extends over 14 amino acids. V gave up 4 bases and J gave up 9 bases; unmatched junction bases: 7. Germline loops: CDR1 SGHRS, CDR2 YFSETQ. CDR3 protein: CASSLGQGHRELFF. The DNA for the CDR3 is TGCGCCAGCAGCCTCGGACAGGGGCACCGGGAGCTGTTTTTT.

This sequence joins TRBV28 and TRBJ1-5, with D possibly matching TRBD1 (6 bases). This CDR3 has 15 amino acids. Germline V gives CDR1 MDHEN, CDR2 SYDVKM. Trimming took off 6 bases at V and 7 bases at J, with 19 bases between the two ends. The CDR3 sequence is CASRPGTLERQPQHF. Here the CDR3 DNA reads TGTGCCAGCAGACCCGGGACACTGGAACGACAGCCCCAGCATTTT.

This clone appeared a single time. This chain uses TRBV6-1 with TRBJ2-1; 7 bases map to TRBD1. Trimming took 6 bases from V and 3 from J; bases not matched to a gene: 5. CDR1 is MNHNS and CDR2 is SASEGT in the germline V gene. This CDR3 has 14 residues. The CDR3 nucleotides read TGTGCCAGCAGCTACAGGGGTGGCTACAATGAGCAGTTCTTC. It specifies CASSYRGGYNEQFF.